This TCR beta chain was sequenced for a study of shared clonotypes between healthy human individuals. The repertoire was sequenced with immunoSEQ multiplex PCR; TCRdb's copy has only in-frame clones and lacks some. The sample lists over a million clones, over 95% occurring once. V lost 1 base, J lost 0 bases, and 13 bases lay in between. The CDR3 extends over 17 amino acids. The germline CDR1 and CDR2 sequences are LNHNV and YYDKDF (reference sequence). Concerning this clone itself: Its antigen is as yet unknown.

General study findings and limits: On the whole, naive subsets had larger estimated richness than memory subsets had.

What was sequenced was naive CD4+ T cells sorted from blood. Regarding subset: CD45RA+ positively selected. The receptor was derived from a man under 40 in good health. The rearrangement joins TRBV15 to TRBJ2-1; D is perhaps TRBD2 (5 bases). CDR3 region: CATSRGTRASSYNEQFF. The DNA for the CDR3 is TGTGCCACCAGCAGAGGGACGAGGGCCAGCTCCTACAATGAGCAGTTCTTC.